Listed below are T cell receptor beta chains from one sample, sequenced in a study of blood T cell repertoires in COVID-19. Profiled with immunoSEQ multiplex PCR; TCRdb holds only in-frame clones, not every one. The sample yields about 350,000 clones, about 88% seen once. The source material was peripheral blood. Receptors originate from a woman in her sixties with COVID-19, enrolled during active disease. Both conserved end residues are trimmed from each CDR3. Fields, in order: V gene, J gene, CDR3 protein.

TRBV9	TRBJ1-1	ASSVIQGMNTEAF
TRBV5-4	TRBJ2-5	ASSPGTGGETQY
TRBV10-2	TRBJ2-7	ASRDRADEQY
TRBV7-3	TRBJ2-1	ASSLVAGEVNEQF
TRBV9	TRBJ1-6	ASGEGVSYNSPLH
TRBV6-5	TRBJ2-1	ASLTGGLINEQF
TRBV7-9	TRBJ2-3	ASSLGLAIADTQY
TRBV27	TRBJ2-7	ASSLLGPYEQY
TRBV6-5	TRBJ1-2	ASSTDSRAVYGYT
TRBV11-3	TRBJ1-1	ASSFSDTEAF
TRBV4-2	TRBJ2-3	ASSQAPTSTDTQY
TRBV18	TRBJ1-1	ASSPAGEGSNTEAF
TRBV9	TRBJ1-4	ASSVGGRLNEKLF
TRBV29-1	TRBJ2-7	SVEDRGNSYEQY
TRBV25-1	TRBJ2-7	ASSDSGGANPYEQY
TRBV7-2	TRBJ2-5	ASSPQIETQY
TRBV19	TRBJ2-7	ASSPDPYGMPYEQY
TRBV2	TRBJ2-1	ASSAQDTYNEQF
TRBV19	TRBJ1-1	ASRDRFFTEAF
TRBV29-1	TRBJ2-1	SVEGRFEQF
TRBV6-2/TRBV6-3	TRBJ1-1	ASSPYQVLWAEAF
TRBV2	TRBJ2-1	ASRKSGGAYNEQF
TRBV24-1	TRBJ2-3	ATSDPGQTDTQY
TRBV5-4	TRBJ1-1	ASSPPQGKNTEAF
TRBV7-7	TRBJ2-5	ASSPGAVAGGLLETQY
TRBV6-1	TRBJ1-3	ASSEYRGPGNTIY